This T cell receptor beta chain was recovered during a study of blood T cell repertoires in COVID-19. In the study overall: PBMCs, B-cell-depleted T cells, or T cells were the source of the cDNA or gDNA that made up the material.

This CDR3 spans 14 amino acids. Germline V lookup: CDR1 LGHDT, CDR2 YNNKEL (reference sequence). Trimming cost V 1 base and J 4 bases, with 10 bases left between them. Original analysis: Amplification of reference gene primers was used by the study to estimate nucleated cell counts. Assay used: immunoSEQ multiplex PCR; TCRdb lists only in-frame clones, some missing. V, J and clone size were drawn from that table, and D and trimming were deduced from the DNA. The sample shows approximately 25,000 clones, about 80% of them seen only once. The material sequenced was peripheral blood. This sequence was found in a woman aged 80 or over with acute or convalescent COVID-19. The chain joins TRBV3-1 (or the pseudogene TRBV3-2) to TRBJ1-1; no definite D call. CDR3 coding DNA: TGTGCCAGCAGCCAAGGCGGAGGGATCACTGAAGCTTTCTTT. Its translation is CASSQGGGITEAFF.